The present T cell receptor (beta chain) was sequenced within a study of blood T cell repertoires in COVID-19. Overall study context: There were acute and convalescent COVID-19 samples, and they came from the United States, Italy and Spain. In each case, the material was cDNA or gDNA derived from T cells, B-cell-depleted T cells, or PBMCs.

The ends were cut back, 6 bases at V and 6 bases at J, with 12 bases in the middle. Germline CDR1 and CDR2: SGHNT and YYREEE (reference sequence). This CDR3 comprises 13 residues. This clone occurred a few times. Produced via immunoSEQ multiplex PCR; TCRdb's table is partial and in-frame only. The sample has about 150,000 clones, approximately 87% seen once. V and J are TRBV5-4 and TRBJ2-2, with D tentatively TRBD1 (6 bases). The sequence was obtained from a human donor in a cohort sampled during active COVID-19. The specimen sequenced was peripheral blood. The CDR3 reads CASNLQGAGELFF. Written as DNA, the CDR3 is TGTGCCAGCAACCTACAGGGTGCCGGGGAGCTGTTTTTT. The full variable domain, rest sourced from reference TRBV5-4 and TRBJ2-2, is ETGVTQSPTHLIKTRGQQVTLRCSSQSGHNTVSWYQQALGQGPQFIFQYYREEENGRGNFPPRFSGLQFPNYSSELNVNALELDDSALYLCASNLQGAGELFFGEGSRLTVL.